Listed below are T cell receptor beta chains from one sample, sequenced in a study of tumor-infiltrating lymphocytes in localized non-small cell lung cancer. Sequencing used immunoSEQ multiplex PCR; TCRdb keeps in-frame clones, though not all of them. In the table there are roughly 9,200 clones, 65% to 85% of which are singletons. Sample: uninvolved lung tissue not adjacent to the tumor. The origin of the receptors is a human donor with non-small cell lung cancer. The CDR3 runs from the conserved cysteine through the conserved F or W. The order of the fields is J gene, D gene, clone size, V gene, CDR3 DNA, CDR3 protein. A D gene is named only where the DNA matches it firmly. Rows give clone size only sometimes, using once, few, many, or a class for an expanded clone.

j_call: TRBJ2-3
d_call: TRBD2
clone_size: -
v_call: TRBV7-3
cdr3_nt: TGTGCCAGCAGCCCTCGGACTAGCAAGGCAGATACGCAGTATTTT
cdr3_aa: CASSPRTSKADTQYF

j_call: TRBJ1-1
d_call: -
clone_size: -
v_call: TRBV19
cdr3_nt: TGTGCCAGTAGTATGAGAATCGCTGAAGCTTTCTTT
cdr3_aa: CASSMRIAEAFF

j_call: TRBJ1-1
d_call: -
clone_size: -
v_call: TRBV6-4
cdr3_nt: TGTGCCAGCAGTGACCAGCTCGGGGAAGCTTTCTTT
cdr3_aa: CASSDQLGEAFF

j_call: TRBJ2-1
d_call: TRBD2
clone_size: -
v_call: TRBV7-9
cdr3_nt: TGTGCCAGCAGCTTCGGCGGGAGTGGGAATGAGCAGTTCTTC
cdr3_aa: CASSFGGSGNEQFF

j_call: TRBJ1-5
d_call: -
clone_size: -
v_call: TRBV2
cdr3_nt: TGTGCCAGCAGTGAGGGCAATCAGCCCCAGCATTTT
cdr3_aa: CASSEGNQPQHF

j_call: TRBJ1-2
d_call: -
clone_size: -
v_call: TRBV5-1
cdr3_nt: TGCGCCAGCAGCTTGGTCGAGGGGAGTAGAACTGGTGGCTACACCTTC
cdr3_aa: CASSLVEGSRTGGYTF

j_call: TRBJ2-3
d_call: -
clone_size: -
v_call: TRBV7-9
cdr3_nt: TGTGCCAGCAGCTCGTTTCCGTCACAGACGAGCACAGATACGCAGTATTTT
cdr3_aa: CASSSFPSQTSTDTQYF

j_call: TRBJ1-4
d_call: -
clone_size: -
v_call: TRBV6-5
cdr3_nt: TGTGCCAGCAGCCAAGGGGTTAATGAAAAACTGTTTTTT
cdr3_aa: CASSQGVNEKLFF

j_call: TRBJ1-5
d_call: TRBD1
clone_size: once
v_call: TRBV28
cdr3_nt: TGTGCCAGCAAAGGGACAGGGAGACTTCAACCCCAGCATTTT
cdr3_aa: CASKGTGRLQPQHF

j_call: TRBJ1-2
d_call: -
clone_size: -
v_call: TRBV5-6
cdr3_nt: TGTGCCAGCAGCCACGTACAGGGACCGAACTATGGCTACACCTTC
cdr3_aa: CASSHVQGPNYGYTF

j_call: TRBJ2-1
d_call: -
clone_size: -
v_call: TRBV9
cdr3_nt: TGTGCCAGCAGCGTAGCAGTCGGCAGCTCCTACAATGAGCAGTTCTTC
cdr3_aa: CASSVAVGSSYNEQFF

j_call: TRBJ1-5
d_call: -
clone_size: -
v_call: TRBV28
cdr3_nt: TGTGCCAGCATCCTGGAAGCAGGGGTTCAGCCCCAGCATTTT
cdr3_aa: CASILEAGVQPQHF

j_call: TRBJ1-4
d_call: -
clone_size: -
v_call: TRBV6-5
cdr3_nt: TGTGCCAGCAGTTACGAGGGGGCAACTAATGAAAAACTGTTTTTT
cdr3_aa: CASSYEGATNEKLFF

j_call: TRBJ1-1
d_call: -
clone_size: -
v_call: TRBV9
cdr3_nt: TGTGCCAGCAGCCTTAAAGGGTTGAACACTGAAGCTTTCTTT
cdr3_aa: CASSLKGLNTEAFF

j_call: TRBJ2-1
d_call: -
clone_size: -
v_call: TRBV7-9
cdr3_nt: TGTGCCAGCAGCTTAGGACCTGGAGTCGGTGGTGAGCAGTTCTTC
cdr3_aa: CASSLGPGVGGEQFF

j_call: TRBJ2-7
d_call: TRBD2
clone_size: -
v_call: TRBV7-6
cdr3_nt: TGTGCCAGCAGCTCTCTCGGGGTAGCGGGAGCCGGTGAGCAGTACTTC
cdr3_aa: CASSSLGVAGAGEQYF

j_call: TRBJ2-1
d_call: TRBD2
clone_size: -
v_call: TRBV2
cdr3_nt: TGTGCCAGCAGTGGGTGGGGGGCGCGAGCTAGCGGGAGGTACAATGAGCAGTTCTTC
cdr3_aa: CASSGWGARASGRYNEQFF

j_call: TRBJ1-5
d_call: -
clone_size: -
v_call: TRBV5-5
cdr3_nt: TGTGCCAGCAGCTTGGCGGGGGGGGATCAGCCCCAGCATTTT
cdr3_aa: CASSLAGGDQPQHF

j_call: TRBJ2-2
d_call: -
clone_size: -
v_call: TRBV5-1
cdr3_nt: TGCGCCAGCAGCTTGGCTTCCATGCACACCGGGGAGCTGTTTTTT
cdr3_aa: CASSLASMHTGELFF

j_call: TRBJ2-7
d_call: -
clone_size: -
v_call: TRBV6-1
cdr3_nt: TGTGCCAGCAGTGAACAGGGACTCTTCCCCTCCTACGAGCAGTACTTC
cdr3_aa: CASSEQGLFPSYEQYF

j_call: TRBJ2-5
d_call: TRBD1
clone_size: -
v_call: TRBV14
cdr3_nt: TGTGCCAGCAGCCAGCTGCAGGGGGTAGTCCAAGAGACCCAGTACTTC
cdr3_aa: CASSQLQGVVQETQYF

j_call: TRBJ1-1
d_call: -
clone_size: -
v_call: TRBV11-2
cdr3_nt: TGTGCCAGCAGCTTAGAAACAGGTATGATGGCTGAAGCTTTCTTT
cdr3_aa: CASSLETGMMAEAFF

j_call: TRBJ2-5
d_call: TRBD1
clone_size: -
v_call: TRBV7-7
cdr3_nt: TGTGCCAGCAGTTCGACAGGGGGCTTGGAGACCCAGTACTTC
cdr3_aa: CASSSTGGLETQYF

j_call: TRBJ2-1
d_call: -
clone_size: -
v_call: TRBV6-5
cdr3_nt: TGTGCCAGCAGTTACTCGTCGCGGAGGCCCTACAATGAGCAGTTCTTC
cdr3_aa: CASSYSSRRPYNEQFF